Given below is one TCR beta chain in context. The antigen it binds to is not known. Per-nucleotide qualities are absent, and no much larger clonotype sits a single base away. The sample belongs to a study of blood T cell repertoires in COVID-19 (dated by TCRdb to about 2020). Regarding the research as a whole: Samples from collaborators originated in the United States, Italy and Spain and spanned both the acute and convalescent phases of COVID-19. The prospective study material was composed of cDNA or gDNA derived from T cells, B-cell-depleted T cells, or PBMCs. Deeply sampled blood TCRbeta repertoires from subjects exposed to, actively infected with, or recovered from COVID-19 were included in the dataset. A freely available public database, intended as a resource for researchers studying the immune response to SARS-CoV-2, is where the repertoires were released. Where available, HLA class I and class II types were taken from metadata supplied by the sample provider and were not determined by assay-based typing. The samples were drawn from the first 160 participants of the ongoing ImmuneRACE study and from about 1,200 subjects provided by 6 global collaborators. The sample metadata nearly always contained a de-identified subject ID, COVID-19 status, age in years and sex.

Study-wide findings and limitations: The amount of clinical and demographic metadata varied by source and participant and was provided uncurated.

Measured from the cysteine to the phenylalanine, the CDR3 is 17 residues long. The DNA shown is the 51-base CDR3, in frame from base 1. Here V drops 0 bases and J drops 5 bases, and the junction holds 9 bases not matched to any gene. Taken from the germline V gene, the CDR1 and CDR2 loops are KGHDR and SFDVKD. Whole blood was collected in K2EDTA tubes by collaborating institutions according to the institutions' own protocols. For TCRbeta analysis, collaborators shipped samples as frozen whole blood, isolated PBMCs, or DNA extracted from either of those sample types. TCRbeta CDR3 regions were amplified from genomic DNA using the immunoSEQ Assay, a bias-controlled multiplex PCR. As for the authors' bioinformatics: The number of nucleated cells in each sample was estimated by amplification of reference gene primers within the assay. To quantify the absolute abundance of each unique TCRbeta CDR3 rearrangement, sequence reads were collapsed and filtered. Productive Simpson clonality was computed per sample as the square root of Simpson's diversity index over productive rearrangements. TCRdb obtained this table from immuneACCESS and retained in-frame rearrangements with V and J assigned. These tables miss some clones; where compared with another copy, unresolved V genes account for less than half of the shortfall, and the remainder is unexplained. The DNA gave D and trimming, while V, J and clone size come from that table. This sample is represented by some 95,000 clones; roughly 90% of them were singletons. 2.3% of the sample is in the top ten clones.

This sequence was found in a human donor with active COVID-19. The donor label of this sample is uncertain. Sequenced input: peripheral blood. The chain couples TRBV24-1 to TRBJ2-1, with 7 junctional bases fitting TRBD1. CDR3 reads: CATSDLGQASRDNEQFF. The DNA sequence is TGTGCCACCAGTGATTTGGGACAGGCCTCCAGGGACAATGAGCAGTTCTTC.